Given below is one T cell receptor (beta chain) in context. This record comes from a study of blood T cell repertoires in COVID-19. About the study: Both acute and convalescent COVID-19 samples were obtained from the United States, Italy and Spain. T cells, B-cell-depleted T cells, or PBMCs supplied cDNA or gDNA.

While infection was still active, Seattle patients were enrolled and then followed longitudinally. V lost 4 bases to trimming and J lost 0 bases, with 6 bases between them. The CDR3 totals 13 residues. Germline V CDR1 and CDR2: SNHLY, FYNNEI. In the source study's methods: Estimation of nucleated cell counts relied on the amplification of reference gene primers. Assay: immunoSEQ multiplex PCR; the TCRdb copy retains only in-frame clones and omits some. The V and J calls and clone size come from that table; D and trimming were worked out from the DNA. The sample carries about 200,000 clones, around 94% recorded once.

The sequenced sample was peripheral blood. The clonotype was recovered from a man aged 30 to 45 with COVID-19, enrolled during active disease. The chain is built from TRBV2 and TRBJ1-1; D uncertain. The CDR3 DNA sequence: TGTGCCAGCAGTGGACAACTGAACACTGAAGCTTTCTTT. Protein sequence: CASSGQLNTEAFF.